This T cell receptor (beta chain) was profiled in a study of CD8 T cells in ankylosing spondylitis. Trimming shortened V by 0 bases and J by 13 bases, and 16 bases separated the two germline ends. The CDR3 has 12 residues. Germline V gives CDR1 SQVTM, CDR2 ANQGSEA. TCRdb analysed the 5' RACE reads with MiXCR anew, one entry per CDR3 protein. The data show around 340,000 distinct CDR3 sequences, 20% seen once. This clonotype was counted a few times. This sequence joins TRBV29-1 and TRBJ2-7; no clear D gene. This TCR was recovered from a male donor with ankylosing spondylitis or in good health (not recorded which). The specimen sequenced was blood, either unsorted or a sorted T cell fraction (not recorded which). This CDR3 is CSVEDLAGRFYF. CDR3 nucleotides: TGCAGCGTTGAAGATTTAGCTGGCAGGTTCTACTTC.